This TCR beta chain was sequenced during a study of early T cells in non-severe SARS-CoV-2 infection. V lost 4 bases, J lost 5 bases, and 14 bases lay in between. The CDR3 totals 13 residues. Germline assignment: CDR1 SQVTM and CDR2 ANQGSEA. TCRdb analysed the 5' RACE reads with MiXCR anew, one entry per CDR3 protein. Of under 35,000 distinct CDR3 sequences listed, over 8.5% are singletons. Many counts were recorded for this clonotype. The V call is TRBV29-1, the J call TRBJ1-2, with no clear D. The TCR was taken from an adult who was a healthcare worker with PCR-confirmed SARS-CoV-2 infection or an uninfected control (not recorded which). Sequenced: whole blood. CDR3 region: CSVGPPGGYGYTF. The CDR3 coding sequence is TGCAGCGTTGGACCCCCGGGAGGGTATGGCTACACCTTC.